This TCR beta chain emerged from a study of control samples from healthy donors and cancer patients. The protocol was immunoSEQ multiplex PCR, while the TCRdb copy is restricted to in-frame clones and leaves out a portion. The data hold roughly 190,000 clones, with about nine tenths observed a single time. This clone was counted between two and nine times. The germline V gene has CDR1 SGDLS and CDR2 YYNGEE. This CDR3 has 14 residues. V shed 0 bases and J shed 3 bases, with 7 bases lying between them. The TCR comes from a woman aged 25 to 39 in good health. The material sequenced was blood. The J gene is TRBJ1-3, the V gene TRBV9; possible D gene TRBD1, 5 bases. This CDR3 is CASSVAGLGNTIYF. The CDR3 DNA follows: TGTGCCAGCAGCGTAGCAGGGCTTGGAAACACCATATATTTT.